Presented here are 18 T cell receptor beta chains from one specimen sequenced in a study of vaccination and CD4 T cells after COVID-19. Sequencing of cultured CD4+ T cell DNA used the Oncomine TCR Beta short-read assay. TCRdb analysed the PCR reads with MiXCR anew, one entry per CDR3 protein. Here the sample spans 2,000 or so distinct CDR3 sequences, roughly 50% being singletons. Regarding treatment: approximately 9-day PBMC culture with coronavirus spike peptide pools or control peptides (ViraFEST assay). It was before the COVID-19 pandemic (2011-2018) that the unexposed donor's CD4+ T cells were collected. Antigen specificity for these receptors is unknown. The sequenced sample consisted of CD4+ T cells from blood, cultured in vitro. These receptors all stem from a human donor in good health.

The chain uses TRBV7-2 and TRBJ1-1; 7 nucleotides align to TRBD1. V shed 3 bases, J shed 8 bases, and the junction held 6 bases outside the gene matches. Germline assignment: CDR1 SGHTA and CDR2 FQGNSA. CDR3 length equals 13 residues. The CDR3 sequence is CASSFSTGQEAFF. For the CDR3, the DNA is TGTGCCAGCAGCTTCTCCACGGGACAGGAAGCTTTCTTT.

The V and J genes are TRBV2 and TRBJ2-2; tentative D call: TRBD1 (5 bases). This CDR3 comprises 14 residues. With 7 bases removed from V and 2 bases from J, the gap between germline ends came to 11 bases. Germline V gives CDR1 SNHLY, CDR2 FYNNEI. Here the CDR3 reads CASKAGHNTGELFF. The CDR3 DNA reads TGTGCCAGCAAGGCAGGACATAACACCGGGGAGCTGTTTTTT. The complete variable domain, with remaining parts taken from reference TRBV2 and TRBJ2-2, reads EPEVTQTPSHQVTQMGQEVILRCVPISNHLYFYWYRQILGQKVEFLVSFYNNEISEKSEIFDDQFSVERPDGSNFTLKIRSTKLEDSAMYFCASKAGHNTGELFFGEGSRLTVL.

This clonotype was found a few times. The rearrangement uses TRBV10-3 and TRBJ1-6; 9 positions match TRBD1. This CDR3 region has 12 residues. Trimming took 11 bases from V and 9 from J; bases not matched to a gene: 5. Looked up from germline, CDR1 is ENHRY and CDR2 is SYGVKD. The CDR3 spells CASRDRASPLHF. The CDR3 DNA reads TGTGCCTCACGGGACAGGGCTTCACCCCTCCACTTT.

This clonotype has more than one count but fewer than ten. The rearrangement uses TRBV19 and TRBJ1-5, with D tentatively TRBD1 (6 bases). This CDR3 region has 17 residues. Germline CDR1 LNHDA, CDR2 SQIVND (reference sequence). V lost 3 bases to trimming and J lost 4 bases, with 19 bases between them. The CDR3 bases are TGTGCCAGTAGTATGGTGGACAGCCCCGGAGGAAATCAGCCCCAGCATTTT. This sequence encodes CASSMVDSPGGNQPQHF.

The chain carries TRBV10-3 and TRBJ2-7; D is unclear. CDR1 is ENHRY and CDR2 is SYGVKD in the germline V gene. CDR3 length: 14 amino acids. V dropped 1 base and J dropped 2 bases, with 9 bases sitting between them. CDR3 amino acids: CAISEFGPTYEQYF. In DNA form, the CDR3 reads TGTGCCATCAGTGAGTTTGGGCCCACCTACGAGCAGTACTTC.

J is TRBJ2-7 and V is TRBV20-1; 12 bases fit TRBD2. In germline, CDR1 is DFQATT, CDR2 SNEGSKA (reference sequence). J lost 6 bases, V lost 5 bases, and 5 bases had no gene match. There are 13 residues in the CDR3. The CDR3 DNA follows: TGCAGTGCTTGGACTAGCGGGACCACCGAGCAGTACTTC. This gives the protein CSAWTSGTTEQYF.

This clonotype occurred once. The chain links TRBV5-6 to TRBJ1-5, with 8 bases aligning to TRBD1. The germline V gene encodes CDR1 SGHDT and CDR2 YYEEEE. There are 17 residues in the CDR3. The V and J ends lost 1 base and 6 bases, in that order; junction bases with no gene match: 12. CDR3 protein: CASSLFQGALVVQPQHF. In nucleotides, the CDR3 is TGTGCCAGCAGCTTGTTTCAGGGGGCTCTAGTAGTTCAGCCCCAGCATTTT.

This clonotype was detected only a few times. The chain is built from TRBV19 and TRBJ1-5, with 7 bases aligning to TRBD1. The germline CDR1 and CDR2 sequences are LNHDA and SQIVND (reference sequence). The CDR3 contains 14 residues. The J segment lost 2 bases and the V segment lost 4 bases, leaving 2 bases of the junction unmatched. The CDR3: CASSRDRGNQPQHF. In DNA, the CDR3 is TGTGCCAGTAGTAGAGACAGGGGCAATCAGCCCCAGCATTTT.

This clonotype has only a few counts. This chain links TRBV28 with TRBJ1-1; D gene ambiguous. Trimming took 5 bases from V and 1 from J, leaving 14 bases between them. The CDR3 runs 15 residues. CDR1 is MDHEN and CDR2 is SYDVKM in the germline V gene. The CDR3 protein is CASSDTGRTNTEAFF. In DNA form, the CDR3 reads TGTGCCAGCAGTGATACCGGACGGACGAACACTGAAGCTTTCTTT.

The V gene is TRBV29-1, the J gene TRBJ1-3; D not certain. The CDR3 covers 13 residues. Trimming removed 2 bases at V and 0 bases at J, with 5 bases between. The germline CDR1 and CDR2 sequences are SQVTM and ANQGSEA. In DNA, the CDR3 is TGCAGCGTTGAACTGAACTCTGGAAACACCATATATTTT. Translating gives CSVELNSGNTIYF.

This clonotype was counted between two and nine times. The chain joins TRBV7-2 to TRBJ2-7, with D maybe TRBD2 (6 bases). The CDR3 is 14 amino acids. Germline loops: CDR1 SGHTA, CDR2 FQGNSA. Between the trimmed V and J ends, which lost 6 bases and 3 bases, there was a span of 15 bases. The CDR3 reads CASRRGGTDYEQYF. Written as DNA, the CDR3 is TGTGCCAGCAGGCGGGGCGGGACGGACTACGAGCAGTACTTC.

This clonotype was observed a few times. The chain uses TRBV6-1 and TRBJ1-2, with TRBD1 as a possible D gene (5 bases). Germline V lookup: CDR1 MNHNS, CDR2 SASEGT. This CDR3 is 17 amino acids long. Trimming removed 6 bases from V and 0 bases from J, with 20 bases in between. This CDR3 reads CASRPRGATRTNYGYTF. CDR3 in DNA: TGTGCCAGCAGGCCTCGAGGGGCGACTCGAACTAACTATGGCTACACCTTC.

The chain has TRBV28 and TRBJ2-7; D may be TRBD1 (5 bases). CDR3 size: 13 residues. Germline V gene data show CDR1 as MDHEN and CDR2 as SYDVKM. V was shortened by 5 bases and J by 8 bases, with 16 bases between the two germline ends. CDR3 in amino acids: CASSRRGAVKQYF. CDR3 nucleotides: TGTGCCAGCAGTCGCCGTGGGGCCGTCAAGCAGTACTTC.

This clonotype was picked up a small number of times. The chain couples TRBV7-3 to TRBJ2-5; tentatively, D is TRBD1 or TRBD2 (6 bases each). The CDR3 is 16 residues long. The ends were cut back, 5 bases at V and 5 bases at J, with 21 bases in the middle. CDR1 and CDR2 (germline): SGHTA, FQGTGA. CDR3 protein: CASSLYPPGARETQYF. CDR3 nucleotides: TGTGCCAGCAGCCTCTACCCCCCGGGGGCAAGGGAGACCCAGTACTTC.

The chain combines TRBV19 with TRBJ2-5, with D perhaps TRBD1 (6 bases). The CDR3 is made up of 13 amino acids. V shed 4 bases and J shed 5 bases, with 11 bases lying between them. CDR1 and CDR2 from the germline V gene are LNHDA and SQIVND (reference sequence). The CDR3 reads CASSRQAAETQYF. The CDR3, as DNA: TGTGCCAGTAGTAGACAGGCTGCGGAGACCCAGTACTTC.

The V gene is TRBV7-7, the J gene TRBJ2-2; D ambiguous. The germline V gene encodes CDR1 SSHAT and CDR2 FNYEAQ (reference sequence). Trimming stripped 6 bases from V and 0 bases from J, with 2 bases between. The CDR3 consists of 12 residues. CDR3 bases: TGTGCCAGCAGACCGAACACCGGGGAGCTGTTTTTT. Translation gives CASRPNTGELFF.

The V call is TRBV5-8, the J call TRBJ2-7; D possibly corresponds to TRBD1 (7 bases). The germline V gene encodes CDR1 SGHTS and CDR2 YDEGEE. With 3 bases removed from V and 1 base from J, the gap between germline ends came to 20 bases. The CDR3 is made up of 17 amino acids. CDR3 bases: TGTGCCAGCAGCTATCGGCCGGCGGGACAGTATTCCTACGAGCAGTACTTC. Translation gives CASSYRPAGQYSYEQYF.

The J gene is TRBJ2-1, the V gene TRBV20-1; D might be TRBD2 (5 bases). This CDR3 spans 19 amino acids. Germline lookup yields CDR1 DFQATT and CDR2 SNEGSKA (reference sequence). With 3 bases removed from V and 0 bases from J, the gap between germline ends came to 24 bases. CDR3 in amino acids: CSASLKRGPDRSSYNEQFF. The CDR3 DNA reads as TGCAGTGCTAGTCTCAAGCGCGGGCCGGATAGATCCTCCTACAATGAGCAGTTCTTC.